The TCR beta chain described here comes from a study of cytomegalovirus exposure and HLA in healthy donors. Study-wide context: Earlier work reported 100 million or so unique TCR beta sequences from about 200 million T cells. Study-level findings and limits: In a later analysis, across HLA loci, associated TCR counts were highest for DRB1, lowest for HLA-C. In a later analysis, TCR beta V- and J-gene trimming was associated with a missense DCLRE1C variant.

From germline, CDR1 is SGHNT and CDR2 YENEEA. V shed 1 base, J shed 2 bases, and the junction held 6 bases outside the gene matches. The CDR3 extends over 17 amino acids. Researchers ran the PCR with 60 Vbeta and 13 Jbeta primers. Assay used: immunoSEQ multiplex PCR; TCRdb lists only in-frame clones, some missing. The sample consists of around 200,000 clones, 75% to 85% of them appearing once. On this clone: Its matching antigen is unknown.

This sequence joins TRBV11-3 and TRBJ2-1; 9 nucleotides agree with TRBD2. What was sequenced was PBMCs. This sequence originates from a woman aged 55 to 70 in good health and CMV-seropositive. The CDR3 bases are TGTGCCAGCAGCTTAGGTCTAGCGGGGACCCCCTACAATGAGCAGTTCTTC. Amino acid sequence: CASSLGLAGTPYNEQFF.